What follows is one TCR beta chain and its context. These data come from a study of CD8 T cells in Susac syndrome. Study details: Patients with Susac syndrome were, at the time of blood collection, therapy-naive, maintained on corticosteroids, or maintained on intravenous immunoglobulin alone.

From blood CD8+ and CD4+ T cells, the TCR beta chain was sequenced. Patients with Susac syndrome showed fulfilment of recently defined diagnostic criteria for definite or probable disease. Germline assignment: CDR1 SQVTM and CDR2 ANQGSEA. The ends were cut back, 7 bases at V and 0 bases at J, with 10 bases in the middle. The CDR3 length is 13 residues. Random hexamers primed reverse transcription of about 0.45 to 1 ug RNA. A multiplex approach, immunoSEQ multiplex PCR, amplified TCR beta CDR3 across 54 Vbeta and 13 Jbeta. TCRdb reanalysed the immunoSEQ multiplex PCR reads using MiXCR and keeps one entry per CDR3 protein. The data contain about 80,000 distinct CDR3 sequences, over 85% of them singletons.

J is TRBJ1-3 and V is TRBV29-1; weak D call: TRBD1 (6 bases). The source material was CD8+ T cells from PBMCs. The clonotype was recovered from a human donor with Susac syndrome. In nucleotides, the CDR3 is TGCAGCGCCCTGACAGGCTCTGGAAACACCATATATTTT. This codes for CSALTGSGNTIYF.